These 5 T cell receptor beta chains originate from one sample sequenced in a study of T-cell memory formation after mild COVID-19. TCRdb reanalysed the 5' RACE reads using MiXCR and keeps one entry per CDR3 protein. Altogether about 82,000 distinct CDR3 sequences are present, more than 13% being singletons, with the ten largest covering approximately 40%. Sequencing was done on a sample of PBMCs or a T cell subset sorted from them (not recorded which). The receptor source for this set is a man younger than 30 who had mild COVID-19 (a few samples of this study predate the infection). Cell type and time point are not known.

This clonotype has at least ten counts. DNA for the CDR3: TGTGCCAGCAGCTTTCCCACAGGGGAAGAGACCCAGTACTTC. Protein sequence: CASSFPTGEETQYF. The chain employs TRBV7-8 and TRBJ2-5; 7 bases map to TRBD1. Unmatched junction bases numbered 4, after V lost 3 bases and J lost 3 bases. This CDR3 is 14 amino acids long. The germline V gene has CDR1 SGHVS and CDR2 FQNEAQ.

This clonotype showed up just a few times. The chain links TRBV5-4 to TRBJ2-5, with 8 bases fitting TRBD2. CDR1 is SGHNT and CDR2 is YYREEE in the germline V gene (reference sequence). The CDR3 has 14 residues. With V trimmed by 5 bases and J by 5 bases, 8 bases remained unmatched. The CDR3 reads CASRSGGARETQYF. CDR3 coding DNA: TGTGCCAGCAGATCCGGGGGGGCCAGGGAGACCCAGTACTTC.

The chain uses TRBV4-3 and TRBJ2-5, with TRBD2 as a possible D gene (5 bases). CDR1 is LGHNA, CDR2 YSLEER, per germline. Trimming took 4 bases from V and 1 from J, leaving 13 bases between them. CDR3 size: 15 residues. The CDR3 region has the DNA TGCGCCAGCAGCCCGAGCTCCGGGGTCCAAGAGACCCAGTACTTC. Protein product: CASSPSSGVQETQYF.

The table lists this clonotype with a few counts. The J gene is TRBJ2-5, the V gene TRBV20-1, with 12 bases that match TRBD2. The germline gives CDR1 DFQATT, CDR2 SNEGSKA (reference sequence). The CDR3 runs 14 residues. V gave up 1 base and J gave up 4 bases; unmatched junction bases: 1. Here the CDR3 reads CSARGLAGVETQYF. As DNA, the CDR3 is TGCAGTGCTAGAGGACTAGCGGGGGTAGAGACCCAGTACTTC.

The genes are TRBV7-8 and TRBJ2-3; 8 positions match TRBD2. The CDR3 loop spans 18 amino acids. CDR1 SGHVS and CDR2 FQNEAQ come from the germline V gene. J was trimmed by 1 base and V by 5 bases; bases with no gene match: 14. CDR3 in amino acids: CASSLPGGSGGGTDTQYF. CDR3 sequence (DNA): TGTGCCAGCAGCCTCCCCGGGGGGAGCGGGGGTGGCACAGATACGCAGTATTTT.